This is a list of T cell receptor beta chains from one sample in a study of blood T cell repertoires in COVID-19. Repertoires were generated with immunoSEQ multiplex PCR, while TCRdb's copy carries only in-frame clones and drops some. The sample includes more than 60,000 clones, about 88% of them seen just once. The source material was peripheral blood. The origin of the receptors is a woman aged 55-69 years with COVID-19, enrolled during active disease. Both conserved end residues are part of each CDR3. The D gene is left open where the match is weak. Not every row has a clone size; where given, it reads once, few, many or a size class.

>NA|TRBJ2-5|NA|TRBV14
CASSQAVQETQYF
TGTGCCAGCAGCCAGGCCGTACAAGAGACCCAGTACTTC
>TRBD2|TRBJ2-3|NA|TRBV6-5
CASSHLAGGTDTQYF
TGTGCCAGCAGCCATTTAGCGGGGGGCACAGATACGCAGTATTTT
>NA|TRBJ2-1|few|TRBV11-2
CASSLSDGSSRHEQFF
TGTGCCAGCAGCTTAAGTGACGGCTCATCCAGGCATGAGCAGTTCTTC
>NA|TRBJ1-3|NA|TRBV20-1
CSAGGHSGNTIYF
TGCAGTGCTGGTGGGCACTCTGGAAACACCATATATTTT
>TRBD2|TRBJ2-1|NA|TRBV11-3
CASSPGTSGTSDEQFF
TGTGCCAGCAGCCCCGGGACTAGCGGGACGTCTGATGAGCAGTTCTTC
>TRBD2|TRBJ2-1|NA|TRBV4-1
CASSQDQGPAGGTREQFF
TGCGCCAGCAGCCAAGATCAGGGGCCAGCGGGGGGCACTCGGGAGCAGTTCTTC
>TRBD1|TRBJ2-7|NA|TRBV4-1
CASSQGFGQGTYEQYF
TGCGCCAGCAGCCAAGGCTTCGGACAGGGAACCTACGAGCAGTACTTC
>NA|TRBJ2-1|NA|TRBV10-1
CASSEQGHEQFF
TGCGCCAGCAGTGAGCAGGGCCATGAGCAGTTCTTC
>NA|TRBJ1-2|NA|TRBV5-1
CASSREGGNGYTF
TGCGCCAGCAGCCGTGAAGGGGGTAATGGCTACACCTTC
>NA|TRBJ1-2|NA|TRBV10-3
CAITSGRNYGYTF
TGTGCCATCACCTCGGGAAGAAACTATGGCTACACCTTC
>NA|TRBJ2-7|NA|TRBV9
CASSVPLITRVYEQYF
TGTGCCAGCAGCGTACCCCTTATAACGAGGGTATACGAGCAGTACTTC
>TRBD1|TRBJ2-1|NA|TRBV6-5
CASSPSTGQSREQFF
TGTGCCAGCAGCCCATCTACGGGACAGAGTCGGGAGCAGTTCTTC
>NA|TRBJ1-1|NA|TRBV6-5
CASSYTVDTLNTEAFF
TGTGCCAGCAGTTACACAGTGGACACTTTGAACACTGAAGCTTTCTTT
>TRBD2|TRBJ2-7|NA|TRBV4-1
CASSQESSGRYEQYF
TGCGCCAGCAGCCAAGAGTCTAGCGGGAGATACGAGCAGTACTTC
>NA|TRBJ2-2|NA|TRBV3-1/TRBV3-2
CASSQEAYGLGELFF
TGTGCCAGCAGCCAAGAAGCGTATGGCCTCGGGGAGCTGTTTTTT
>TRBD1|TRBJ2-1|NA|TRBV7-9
CASSPAEGQGMYNEQFF
TGTGCCAGCAGCCCCGCGGAGGGACAGGGGATGTACAATGAGCAGTTCTTC
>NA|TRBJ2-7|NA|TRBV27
CASSRNKYEQYF
TGTGCCAGCAGTCGCAACAAGTACGAGCAGTACTTC
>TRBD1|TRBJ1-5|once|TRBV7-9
CASSKTGVSQPQHF
TGTGCCAGCAGCAAGACAGGGGTGAGTCAGCCCCAGCATTTT
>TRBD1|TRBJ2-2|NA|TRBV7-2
CASSLVQGKTGELFF
TGTGCCAGCAGCTTAGTACAGGGGAAAACCGGGGAGCTGTTTTTT
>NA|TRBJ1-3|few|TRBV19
CASRKLESGGNTIYF
TGTGCCAGCCGAAAGTTGGAGTCTGGAGGAAACACCATATATTTT
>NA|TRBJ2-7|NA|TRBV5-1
CASSLDSISYEQYF
TGCGCCAGCAGCTTGGACAGTATTTCCTACGAGCAGTACTTC
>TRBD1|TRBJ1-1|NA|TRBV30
CACHRGANTEAFF
TGTGCCTGCCACAGGGGAGCGAACACTGAAGCTTTCTTT
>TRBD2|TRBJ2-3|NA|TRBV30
CAWRITSGGSNTQYF
TGTGCCTGGAGGATTACTAGCGGGGGTTCGAATACGCAGTATTTT
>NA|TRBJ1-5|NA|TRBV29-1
CSVGDNSNQPQHF
TGCAGCGTAGGGGACAATAGCAATCAGCCCCAGCATTTT
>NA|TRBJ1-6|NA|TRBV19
CASSPNNSPLHF
TGTGCCAGTAGCCCTAATAATTCACCCCTCCACTTT